This T cell receptor (beta chain) derives from a study of blood T cell repertoires in COVID-19. Study as a whole: Sources were T cells, B-cell-depleted T cells, or PBMCs; the material itself was cDNA or gDNA.

Per the authors' pipeline: Amplification of reference gene primers provided the estimated nucleated cell counts. Profiled with immunoSEQ multiplex PCR; TCRdb holds only in-frame clones, not every one. V, J and clone size derive from that table, while D and trimming were established from the DNA sequence. The data contain 200,000 to 250,000 clones, approximately 86% of them singletons. The CDR3 has 15 amino acids. Germline-derived CDR1 and CDR2 are MGHRA and YSYEKL. Trimming took 4 bases from V and 6 from J; bases not matched to a gene: 7. The chain links TRBV4-1 to TRBJ1-5; 9 bases fit TRBD1. The sequence came from a woman aged 50 to 65 with acute COVID-19. Sequenced sample: PBMCs or T cells enriched from blood (not recorded which). CDR3 in DNA: TGCGCCAGCAGCCGCCGGGACAGGGACCTTCAGCCCCAGCATTTT. Protein: CASSRRDRDLQPQHF.